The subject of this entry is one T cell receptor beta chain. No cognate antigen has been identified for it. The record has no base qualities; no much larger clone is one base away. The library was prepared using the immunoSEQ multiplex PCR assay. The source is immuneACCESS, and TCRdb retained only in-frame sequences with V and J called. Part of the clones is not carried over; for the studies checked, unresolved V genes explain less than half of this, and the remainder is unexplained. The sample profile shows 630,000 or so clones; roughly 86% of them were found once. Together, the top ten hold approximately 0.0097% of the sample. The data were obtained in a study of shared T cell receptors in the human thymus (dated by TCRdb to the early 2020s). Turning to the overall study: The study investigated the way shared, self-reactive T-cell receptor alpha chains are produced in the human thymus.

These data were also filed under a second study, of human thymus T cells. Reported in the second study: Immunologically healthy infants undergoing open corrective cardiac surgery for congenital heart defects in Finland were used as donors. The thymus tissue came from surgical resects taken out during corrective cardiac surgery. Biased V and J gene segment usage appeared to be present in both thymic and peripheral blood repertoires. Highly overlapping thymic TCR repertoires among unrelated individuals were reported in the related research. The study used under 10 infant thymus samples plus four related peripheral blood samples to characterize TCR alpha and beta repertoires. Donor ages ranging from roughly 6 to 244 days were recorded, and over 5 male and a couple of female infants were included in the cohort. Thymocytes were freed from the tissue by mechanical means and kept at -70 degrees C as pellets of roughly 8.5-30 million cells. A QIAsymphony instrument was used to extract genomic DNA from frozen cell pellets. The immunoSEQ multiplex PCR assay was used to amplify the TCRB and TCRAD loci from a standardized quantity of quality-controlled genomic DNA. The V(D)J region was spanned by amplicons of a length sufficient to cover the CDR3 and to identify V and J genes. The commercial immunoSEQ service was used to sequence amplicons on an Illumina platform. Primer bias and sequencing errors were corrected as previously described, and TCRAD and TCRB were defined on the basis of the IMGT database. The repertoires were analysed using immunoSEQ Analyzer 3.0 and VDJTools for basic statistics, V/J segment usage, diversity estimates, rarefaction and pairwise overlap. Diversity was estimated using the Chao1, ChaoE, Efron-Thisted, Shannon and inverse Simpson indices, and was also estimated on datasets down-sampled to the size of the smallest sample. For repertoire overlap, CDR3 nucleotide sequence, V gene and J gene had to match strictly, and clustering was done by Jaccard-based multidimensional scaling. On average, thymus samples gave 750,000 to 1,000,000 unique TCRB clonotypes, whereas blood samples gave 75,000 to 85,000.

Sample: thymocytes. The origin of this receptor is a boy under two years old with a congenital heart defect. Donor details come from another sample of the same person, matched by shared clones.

The nucleotides read TGTGCCAGCAGTGAAAAGCGGGGGGCTACCTACGAGCAGTACTTC. It codes for CASSEKRGATYEQYF. The chain links TRBV2 with TRBJ2-7; 9 middle bases align to TRBD2. There are 15 amino acids in the CDR3, from cysteine to phenylalanine inclusive. Only CDR3 DNA is held: 45 bases, read in frame from base 1. V and J are trimmed by 2 bases and 2 bases, and the gene matches miss 4 bases of the junction. Looking up the germline V gene yields CDR1 SNHLY and CDR2 FYNNEI.